The 26 T cell receptor beta chains below were found in one sample sequenced in a study of blood T cell repertoires in COVID-19. The protocol was immunoSEQ multiplex PCR, while the TCRdb copy is restricted to in-frame clones and leaves out a portion. The table shows roughly 150,000 clones, with around 84% occurring only once. The source material was peripheral blood. The receptors shown here come from an elderly woman with COVID-19, enrolled during active disease.

The chain has TRBV28 and TRBJ2-1, with TRBD2 matching over 7 bases. Per the germline V gene, CDR1 is MDHEN and CDR2 is SYDVKM. V shed 6 bases and J 5 bases; nucleotides not matched to a gene: 7. The CDR3 spans 14 residues. The CDR3 coding sequence is TGTGCCAGCAGAACTTTAGCGGGTGACAATGAGCAGTTCTTC. Its translation: CASRTLAGDNEQFF.

The chain carries TRBV19 and TRBJ1-1; D is undetermined. CDR1 is LNHDA and CDR2 is SQIVND in the germline V gene (reference sequence). There are 12 residues in the CDR3. The germline V and J ends were trimmed by 8 bases and 5 bases, with 12 bases remaining between them. The CDR3 bases are TGTGCCAGTCGTTCGGGAGGGACTGAAGCTTTCTTT. Translating gives CASRSGGTEAFF.

The J gene is TRBJ1-4, the V gene TRBV18; no reliable D call. Germline CDR1 and CDR2: KGHSH and LQKENI. The CDR3 runs 12 residues. Trimming removed 2 bases at V and 7 bases at J, with 5 bases between. The CDR3 here is CASSPNIEKLFF. The DNA of the CDR3 is TGTGCCAGCTCACCAAATATTGAAAAACTGTTTTTT.

The genes are TRBV7-9 and TRBJ1-2, with unresolved D. Trimming stripped 1 base from V and 2 bases from J, with 8 bases between. The CDR3 runs 14 residues. Germline CDR1 and CDR2: SEHNR and FQNEAQ (reference sequence). Here the CDR3 DNA reads TGTGCCAGCAGCTTAGTGGGAGGCAACTATGGCTACACCTTC. Translated, it gives CASSLVGGNYGYTF. Variable domain in full (rest from reference TRBV7-9 and TRBJ1-2): DTGVSQNPRHKITKRGQNVTFRCDPISEHNRLYWYRQTLGQGPEFLTYFQNEAQLEKSRLLSDRFSAERPKGSFSTLEIQRTEQGDSAMYLCASSLVGGNYGYTFGSGTRLTVV.

Comments on this clone: One end of the junction does not line up with germline, which may come from a read error. The rearrangement uses TRBV5-8 and TRBJ2-7, with 9 bases matching TRBD1. Germline CDR1 is SGHTS and CDR2 is YDEGEE. The CDR3 sequence is 14 residues long. CDR3 sequence (DNA): TGTGCCAGCAACTTGGCCGGACAGGGGTACGAGCAGTACTTC. Residues: CASNLAGQGYEQYF.

The rearrangement joins TRBV12-3 or TRBV12-4 to TRBJ1-1, with D unclear. The CDR3 covers 12 residues. Trimming took off 5 bases at V and 8 bases at J, with 12 bases between the two ends. The CDR3 coding sequence is TGTGCCAGCAGTATCTATCGGAGAGAAGCTTTCTTT. This sequence encodes CASSIYRREAFF.

This chain links TRBV29-1 with TRBJ1-1; tentative D call: TRBD1 (5 bases). V was clipped by 3 bases and J by 0 bases, with 8 bases between them. The V gene's germline CDR1 is SQVTM and CDR2 ANQGSEA. CDR3 size: 13 residues. The CDR3 DNA reads TGCAGCGTTGATACCAGGGTGAACACTGAAGCTTTCTTT. It encodes CSVDTRVNTEAFF.

The CDR3 coding sequence is TGTGCCACCAGTGATTCTACAGGGGGGAGATGGTTCTTC. Protein: CATSDSTGGRWFF. This chain links TRBV24-1 with TRBJ2-1; 8 bases map to TRBD1. V lost 2 bases to trimming and J lost 15 bases; unmatched junction nucleotides: 8. The CDR3 sequence is 13 residues long. The V gene's germline CDR1 is KGHDR and CDR2 SFDVKD.

The gene calls are TRBV6-5 and TRBJ1-5, with D maybe TRBD1 (5 bases). V was pared by 6 bases and J by 15 bases, with 12 bases between. This CDR3 contains 10 residues. Per the germline V gene, CDR1 is MNHEY and CDR2 is SVGAGI. CDR3 loop: CASRLQDWHF. In nucleotides, the CDR3 is TGTGCCAGCAGGCTACAGGATTGGCATTTT.

The chain employs TRBV9 and TRBJ2-2, with D tentatively TRBD2 (6 bases). Germline values: CDR1 SGDLS, CDR2 YYNGEE. Trimming took off 2 bases at V and 6 bases at J, with 14 bases between the two ends. The CDR3 loop spans 15 amino acids. The DNA of the CDR3 is TGTGCCAGCAGCGTCCGGGACTCCCAGCCCGGGGAGCTGTTTTTT. This encodes CASSVRDSQPGELFF.

This chain links TRBV6-5 with TRBJ2-2, with 8 positions matching TRBD2. V shed 6 bases, J shed 6 bases, and the junction held 9 bases outside the gene matches. CDR3 length: 15 residues. The germline CDR1 and CDR2 sequences are MNHEY and SVGAGI. The CDR3 region is CASRRSGRGAGELFF. CDR3 coding DNA: TGTGCCAGCAGGAGAAGCGGGAGAGGGGCCGGGGAGCTGTTTTTT.

The J gene is TRBJ1-5, the V gene TRBV18; tentatively, D is TRBD1 (6 bases). Germline V gene sequence: CDR1 KGHSH, CDR2 LQKENI. The CDR3 length is 18 residues. V lost 2 bases and J 0 bases, leaving 17 bases between the germline ends. The CDR3 loop reads CASSPWAQQGASNQPQHF. The CDR3 DNA follows: TGTGCCAGCTCACCATGGGCGCAACAGGGAGCTAGCAATCAGCCCCAGCATTTT.

V gene TRBV29-1 combines with J gene TRBJ2-2, with 10 bases fitting TRBD1. CDR1 and CDR2 from the germline V gene are SQVTM and ANQGSEA. This CDR3 has 18 amino acids. The V segment lost 4 bases and the J segment 9 bases; nucleotides outside the gene matches: 20. The CDR3 loop is CSVGFGVSGTGVTRELFF. CDR3 DNA sequence: TGCAGCGTTGGGTTTGGAGTTTCCGGGACAGGGGTTACTAGGGAGCTGTTTTTT.

The CDR3 reads CASSSRLTGGFSYEQYF. The CDR3 DNA sequence: TGCGCCAGCAGCTCGCGCCTGACAGGGGGATTCTCCTACGAGCAGTACTTC. The chain couples TRBV5-1 to TRBJ2-7; 9 bases are shared with TRBD1. The V and J ends lost 3 bases and 0 bases, in that order; junction bases with no gene match: 10. Germline V gives CDR1 SGHRS, CDR2 YFSETQ. The CDR3 is 17 residues long.

The V and J genes are TRBV12-3 or TRBV12-4 and TRBJ1-2, with 7 bases fitting TRBD1. This CDR3 is 12 amino acids long. V shed 6 bases, J shed 2 bases, and the junction held 0 bases outside the gene matches. CDR3 sequence reads: CASRGQNYGYTF. The CDR3 DNA follows: TGTGCCAGCAGGGGACAGAACTATGGCTACACCTTC.

V and J are TRBV7-2 and TRBJ2-7; D might be TRBD2 (6 bases). Germline CDR1 reads SGHTA; CDR2 reads FQGNSA. V lost 2 bases, J lost 0 bases, and 14 bases lay in between. The CDR3 has 16 amino acids. CDR3 protein: CASSLLGRDSSYEQYF. The CDR3 nucleotides read TGTGCCAGCAGCTTACTCGGGCGGGATAGCTCCTACGAGCAGTACTTC.

V gene TRBV10-3 combines with J gene TRBJ1-6, with TRBD1 identical over 7 bases. CDR1 is ENHRY and CDR2 is SYGVKD in the germline V gene. V lost 0 bases and J lost 9; bases outside the gene matches: 5. This CDR3 spans 15 amino acids. The CDR3 here is CAISESRAGGSPLHF. The CDR3 nucleotides are TGTGCCATCAGTGAGTCTAGGGCAGGGGGTTCACCCCTCCACTTT.

The CDR3: CASSLWADISGNTIYF. The DNA for the CDR3 is TGTGCCAGCAGCTTATGGGCGGACATCTCTGGAAACACCATATATTTT. The chain links TRBV7-2 to TRBJ1-3; a possible D gene is TRBD1 (5 bases). The CDR3 sequence is 16 residues long. Trimming stripped 2 bases from V and 0 bases from J, with 11 bases between. Germline V CDR1 and CDR2: SGHTA, FQGNSA.

V and J are TRBV28 and TRBJ2-7, with 9 bases aligning to TRBD1. The J segment lost 3 bases and the V segment lost 5 bases, leaving 11 bases of the junction unmatched. CDR3 length: 16 residues. Germline CDR1 is MDHEN and CDR2 is SYDVKM. The CDR3 is CASSSLHGTGNYEQYF. The CDR3 DNA is TGTGCCAGCAGTAGTTTACATGGGACAGGGAACTACGAGCAGTACTTC.

The chain joins TRBV28 to TRBJ2-2; D is undetermined. V gave up 3 bases and J gave up 4 bases, with 12 bases separating them. CDR1 and CDR2 (germline): MDHEN, SYDVKM. This CDR3 region has 15 residues. The CDR3 coding sequence is TGTGCCAGCAGTTTTAGAACAGCTTTCACCGGGGAGCTGTTTTTT. This sequence encodes CASSFRTAFTGELFF. Using reference TRBV28 and TRBJ2-2 for the parts outside the CDR3, the full variable domain is DVKVTQSSRYLVKRTGEKVFLECVQDMDHENMFWYRQDPGLGLRLIYFSYDVKMKEKGDIPEGYSVSREKKERFSLILESASTNQTSMYLCASSFRTAFTGELFFGEGSRLTVL.

The rearrangement joins TRBV7-2 to TRBJ2-6; no reliable D call. V dropped 4 bases and J dropped 0 bases, with 7 bases sitting between them. CDR3 length equals 15 residues. CDR1 is SGHTA, CDR2 FQGNSA, per germline. DNA for the CDR3: TGTGCCAGCAGCTCAGACATCTCTGGGGCCAACGTCCTGACTTTC. Amino acids: CASSSDISGANVLTF.

The rearrangement joins TRBV6-5 to TRBJ2-7; 10 bases map to TRBD2. The ends lost 10 bases at V and 7 bases at J; junction bases unmatched: 10. Germline assignment: CDR1 MNHEY and CDR2 SVGAGI. The CDR3 spans 13 residues. As DNA, the CDR3 is TGTGCCACCTCGTATAGCGGGAGGTGGGAGCAGTACTTC. Protein product: CATSYSGRWEQYF.

V and J are TRBV5-1 and TRBJ1-2; no firm D call. CDR1 is SGHRS, CDR2 YFSETQ, per germline. Trimming removed 0 bases at V and 6 bases at J, with 15 bases between. This CDR3 is built from 15 residues. CDR3 amino acids: CASSLDTVIIDGYTF. For the CDR3, the DNA is TGCGCCAGCAGCTTGGATACAGTGATAATCGATGGCTACACCTTC.

The V gene is TRBV5-1, the J gene TRBJ1-1; D is unresolved. Germline CDR1 is SGHRS and CDR2 is YFSETQ. The ends were cut back, 5 bases at V and 3 bases at J, with 17 bases in the middle. The CDR3 consists of 15 residues. CDR3 in amino acids: CASRLSTKEDTEAFF. For the CDR3, the DNA is TGCGCCAGCAGATTGTCCACAAAGGAGGACACTGAAGCTTTCTTT.

The chain has TRBV6-6 and TRBJ2-1; TRBD2 aligns across 10 bases. The length of the CDR3 is 16 residues. Germline CDR1 reads MNHNY; CDR2 reads SVGAGI (reference sequence). With V trimmed by 7 bases and J by 1 base, 7 bases remained unmatched. The CDR3 region is CASTKDSGGSYNEQFF. CDR3 sequence (DNA): TGTGCCAGCACTAAGGATAGCGGGGGGTCCTACAATGAGCAGTTCTTC.

The chain recombines TRBV7-3 with TRBJ2-2, with D maybe TRBD1 (6 bases). Germline V lookup: CDR1 SGHTA, CDR2 FQGTGA. The CDR3 is 15 amino acids. V gave up 5 bases and J gave up 1 base, with 11 bases separating them. The CDR3 spells CASSVRGGNTGELFF. The CDR3 coding sequence is TGTGCCAGCAGCGTCAGGGGTGGGAACACCGGGGAGCTGTTTTTT.